These 6 T cell receptor beta chains came from one sample sequenced in a study of shared clonotypes between healthy human individuals. Using immunoSEQ multiplex PCR, the repertoire was profiled, and TCRdb retains in-frame clones only, with some absent. The profile shows hundreds of thousands of clones, approximately 79% of them singletons. The sequencing input was memory CD4+ T cells sorted from blood. The subset was: CD45RA-negative fraction. Source of these receptors: a woman in her twenties or thirties in good health.

The chain uses TRBV29-1 and TRBJ2-1; tentatively, D is TRBD2 (5 bases). V was shortened by 3 bases and J by 10 bases, with 22 bases between the two germline ends. CDR3 length equals 15 residues. Germline V gives CDR1 SQVTM, CDR2 ANQGSEA. CDR3 nucleotide sequence: TGCAGCGTTGAGTTGAGCCGAAGTACTAGTGGAGAGCAGTTCTTC. It is translated as CSVELSRSTSGEQFF.

This clone has a handful of counts. The chain employs TRBV5-4 and TRBJ2-1, with 8 bases identical to TRBD2. V lost 4 bases to trimming and J lost 2 bases; unmatched junction nucleotides: 8. The CDR3 has 16 residues. Looked up from germline, CDR1 is SGHNT and CDR2 is YYREEE (reference sequence). This chain's CDR3 is CASSGPGTRAYNEQFF. The CDR3 DNA follows: TGTGCCAGCAGCGGTCCCGGGACTAGGGCCTACAATGAGCAGTTCTTC.

The chain recombines TRBV7-9 with TRBJ1-1, with D possibly TRBD1 on 5 matching bases. The germline V gene has CDR1 SEHNR and CDR2 FQNEAQ (reference sequence). The CDR3 consists of 15 residues. V lost 2 bases and J lost 5, with 15 bases in between. CDR3 loop: CASSLSFGGRTEAFF. The CDR3 nucleotides are TGTGCCAGCAGCTTAAGTTTCGGGGGTAGGACTGAAGCTTTCTTT.

The chain recombines TRBV25-1 with TRBJ2-7; D remains unclear. Germline CDR1 and CDR2: MGHDK and SYGVNS. V lost 6 bases and J lost 6, with 15 bases in between. This CDR3 comprises 13 residues. CDR3 DNA sequence: TGTGCCAGCAGACCTAATAAACCTGCCGAGCAGTACTTC. Translated, it gives CASRPNKPAEQYF.

The rearrangement uses TRBV2 and TRBJ2-7; D remains unclear. Germline CDR1 SNHLY, CDR2 FYNNEI. Deletions cut 4 bases from V and 6 bases from J, with 10 bases between. This CDR3 has 12 amino acids. The CDR3 spells CASSVSGLEQYF. CDR3 nucleotide sequence: TGTGCCAGCAGTGTTTCGGGCCTCGAGCAGTACTTC. Based on the CDR3 plus reference TRBV2 and TRBJ2-7, the full variable domain is EPEVTQTPSHQVTQMGQEVILRCVPISNHLYFYWYRQILGQKVEFLVSFYNNEISEKSEIFDDQFSVERPDGSNFTLKIRSTKLEDSAMYFCASSVSGLEQYFGPGTRLTVT.

Only one count was recorded for this clone. The chain couples TRBV4-1 to TRBJ1-2, with a tentative D call TRBD1 (6 bases). CDR3 length equals 15 residues. Germline-derived CDR1 and CDR2 are MGHRA and YSYEKL. V was clipped by 5 bases and J by 4 bases, with 17 bases between them. Written as DNA, the CDR3 is TGCGCCAGCAGCTCACCCGCGCCCAGGGGCTATGGCTACACCTTC. This sequence encodes CASSSPAPRGYGYTF.